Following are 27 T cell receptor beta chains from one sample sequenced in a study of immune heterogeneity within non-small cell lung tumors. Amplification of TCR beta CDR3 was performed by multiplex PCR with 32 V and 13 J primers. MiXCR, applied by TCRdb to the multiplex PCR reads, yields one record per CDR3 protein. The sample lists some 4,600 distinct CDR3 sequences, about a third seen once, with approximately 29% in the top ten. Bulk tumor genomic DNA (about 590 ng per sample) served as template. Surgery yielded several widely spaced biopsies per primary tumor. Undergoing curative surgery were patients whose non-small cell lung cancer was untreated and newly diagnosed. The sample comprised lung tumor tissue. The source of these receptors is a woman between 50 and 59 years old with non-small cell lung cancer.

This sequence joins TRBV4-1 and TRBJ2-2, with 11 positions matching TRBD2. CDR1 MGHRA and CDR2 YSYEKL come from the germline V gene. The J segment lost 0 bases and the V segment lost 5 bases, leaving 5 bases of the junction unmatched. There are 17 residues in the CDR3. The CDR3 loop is CASSSSLAGANTGELFF. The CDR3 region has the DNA TGCGCCAGCAGCTCATCACTAGCGGGAGCGAACACCGGGGAGCTGTTTTTT.

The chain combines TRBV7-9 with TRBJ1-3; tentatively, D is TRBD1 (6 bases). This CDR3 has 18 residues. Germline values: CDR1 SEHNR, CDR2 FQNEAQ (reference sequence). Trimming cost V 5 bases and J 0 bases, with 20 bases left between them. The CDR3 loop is CASSPIPGEAISGNTIYF. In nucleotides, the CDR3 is TGTGCCAGCAGCCCAATCCCAGGGGAGGCGATCTCTGGAAACACCATATATTTT.

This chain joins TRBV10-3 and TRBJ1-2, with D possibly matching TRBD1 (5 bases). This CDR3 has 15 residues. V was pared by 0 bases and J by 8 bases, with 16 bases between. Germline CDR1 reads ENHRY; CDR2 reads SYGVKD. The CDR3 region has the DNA TGTGCCATCAGTGAGTCAAGGGAGGGGAGCCAAGGCTACACCTTC. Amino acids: CAISESREGSQGYTF.

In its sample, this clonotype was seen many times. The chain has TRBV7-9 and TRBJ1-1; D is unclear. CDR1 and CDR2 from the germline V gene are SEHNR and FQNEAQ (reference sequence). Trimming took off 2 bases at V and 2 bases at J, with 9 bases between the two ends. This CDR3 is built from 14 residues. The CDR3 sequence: CASSLRGTNTEAFF. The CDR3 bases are TGTGCCAGCAGCTTAAGAGGCACTAACACTGAAGCTTTCTTT.

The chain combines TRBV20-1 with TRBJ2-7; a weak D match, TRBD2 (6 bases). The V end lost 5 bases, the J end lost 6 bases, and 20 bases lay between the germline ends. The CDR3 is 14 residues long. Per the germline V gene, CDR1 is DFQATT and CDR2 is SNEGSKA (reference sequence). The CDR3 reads CSAGGHGIVGEQYF. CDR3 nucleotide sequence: TGCAGTGCTGGAGGGCACGGAATTGTCGGCGAGCAGTACTTC.

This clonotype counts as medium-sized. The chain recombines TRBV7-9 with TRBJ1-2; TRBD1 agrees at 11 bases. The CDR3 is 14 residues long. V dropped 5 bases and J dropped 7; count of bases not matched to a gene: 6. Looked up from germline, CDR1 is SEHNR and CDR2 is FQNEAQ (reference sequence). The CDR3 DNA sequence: TGTGCCAGCAGCCCAGGGACAGGGGGATTTGGCTACACCTTC. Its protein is CASSPGTGGFGYTF.

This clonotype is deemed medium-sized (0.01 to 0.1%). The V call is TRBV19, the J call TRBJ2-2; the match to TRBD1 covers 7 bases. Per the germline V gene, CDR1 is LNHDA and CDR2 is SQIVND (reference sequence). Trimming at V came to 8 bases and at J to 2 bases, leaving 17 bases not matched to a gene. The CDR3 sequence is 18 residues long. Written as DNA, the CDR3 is TGTGCCAGTCGAACAAGCTGGTGGGGGACAGTAAACACCGGGGAGCTGTTTTTT. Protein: CASRTSWWGTVNTGELFF.

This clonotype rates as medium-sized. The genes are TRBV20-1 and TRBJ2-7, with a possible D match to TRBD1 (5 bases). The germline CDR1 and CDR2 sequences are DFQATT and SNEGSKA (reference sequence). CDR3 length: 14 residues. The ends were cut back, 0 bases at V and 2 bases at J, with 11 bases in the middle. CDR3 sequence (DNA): TGCAGTGCTAGAGATTTAAGGGGCACCTACGAGCAGTACTTC. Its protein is CSARDLRGTYEQYF.

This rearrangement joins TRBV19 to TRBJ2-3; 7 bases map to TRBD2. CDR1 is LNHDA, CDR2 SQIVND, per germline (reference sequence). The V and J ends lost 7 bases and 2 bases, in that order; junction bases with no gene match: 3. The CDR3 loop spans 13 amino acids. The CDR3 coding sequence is TGTGCCAGTAACAGCGGGATCACAGATACGCAGTATTTT. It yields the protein CASNSGITDTQYF.

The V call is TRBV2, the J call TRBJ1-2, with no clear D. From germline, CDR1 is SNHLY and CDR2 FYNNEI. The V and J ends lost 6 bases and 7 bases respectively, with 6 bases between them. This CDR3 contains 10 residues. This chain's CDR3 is CASRAVGYTF. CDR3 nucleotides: TGTGCCAGCAGGGCAGTTGGCTACACCTTC.

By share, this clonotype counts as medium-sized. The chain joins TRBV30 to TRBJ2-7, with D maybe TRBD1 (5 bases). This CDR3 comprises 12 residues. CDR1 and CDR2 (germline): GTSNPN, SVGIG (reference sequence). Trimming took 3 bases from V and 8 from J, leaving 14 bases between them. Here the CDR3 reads CAWRTGVLQQYF. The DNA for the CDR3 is TGTGCCTGGAGAACAGGAGTGCTCCAGCAGTACTTC.

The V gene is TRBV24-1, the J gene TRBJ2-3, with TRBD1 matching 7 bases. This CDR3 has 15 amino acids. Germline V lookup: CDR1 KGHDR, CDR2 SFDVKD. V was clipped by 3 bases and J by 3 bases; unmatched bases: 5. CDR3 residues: CATSDHRQGTDTQYF. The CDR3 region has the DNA TGTGCCACCAGTGATCACAGACAGGGTACAGATACGCAGTATTTT.

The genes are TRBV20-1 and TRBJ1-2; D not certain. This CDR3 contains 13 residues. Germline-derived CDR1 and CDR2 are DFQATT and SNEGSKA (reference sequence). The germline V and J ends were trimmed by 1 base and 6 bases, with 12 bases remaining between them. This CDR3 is CSARGPVRDGYTF. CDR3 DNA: TGCAGTGCTAGAGGGCCGGTTAGGGATGGCTACACCTTC.

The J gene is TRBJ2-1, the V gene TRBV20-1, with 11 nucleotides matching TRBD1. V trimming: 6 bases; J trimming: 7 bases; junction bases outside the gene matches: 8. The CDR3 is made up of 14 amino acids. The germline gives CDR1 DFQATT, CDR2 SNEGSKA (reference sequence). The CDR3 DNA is TGCAGTGCAATTGGACAGGGGGCGGGAAATGAGCAGTTCTTC. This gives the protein CSAIGQGAGNEQFF.

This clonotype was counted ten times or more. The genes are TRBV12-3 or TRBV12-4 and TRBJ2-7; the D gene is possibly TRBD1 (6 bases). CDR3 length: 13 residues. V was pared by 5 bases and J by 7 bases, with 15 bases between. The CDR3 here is CASSGDTDREQYF. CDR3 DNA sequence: TGTGCCAGCAGTGGGGACACCGACCGGGAGCAGTACTTC.

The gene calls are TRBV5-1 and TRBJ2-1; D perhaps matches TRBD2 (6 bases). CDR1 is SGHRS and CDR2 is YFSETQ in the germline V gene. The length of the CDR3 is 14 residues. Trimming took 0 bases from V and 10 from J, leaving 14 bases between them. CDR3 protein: CASSLEAGLGEQFF. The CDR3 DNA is TGCGCCAGCAGCTTGGAGGCGGGACTCGGGGAGCAGTTCTTC.

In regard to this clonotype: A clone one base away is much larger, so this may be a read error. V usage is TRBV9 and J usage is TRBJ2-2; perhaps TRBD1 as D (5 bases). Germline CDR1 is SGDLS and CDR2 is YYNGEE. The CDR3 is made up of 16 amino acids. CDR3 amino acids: CSSSPGVGASTGELFF. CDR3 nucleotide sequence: TGTTCCAGCAGCCCTGGGGTAGGGGCGTCCACCGGGGAGCTGTTTTTT.

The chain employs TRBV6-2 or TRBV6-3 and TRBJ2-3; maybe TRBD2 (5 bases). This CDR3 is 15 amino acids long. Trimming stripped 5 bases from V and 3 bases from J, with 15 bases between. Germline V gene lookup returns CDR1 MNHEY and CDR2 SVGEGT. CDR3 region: CASSLAGKSTDTQYF. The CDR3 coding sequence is TGTGCCAGCAGTCTAGCAGGAAAGAGTACAGATACGCAGTATTTT.

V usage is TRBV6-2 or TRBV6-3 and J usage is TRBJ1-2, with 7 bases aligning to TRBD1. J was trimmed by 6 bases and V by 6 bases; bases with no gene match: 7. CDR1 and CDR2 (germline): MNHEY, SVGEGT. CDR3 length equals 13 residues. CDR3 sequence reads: CASRDRVRNGYTF. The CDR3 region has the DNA TGTGCCAGCAGAGACAGGGTTAGGAATGGCTACACCTTC.

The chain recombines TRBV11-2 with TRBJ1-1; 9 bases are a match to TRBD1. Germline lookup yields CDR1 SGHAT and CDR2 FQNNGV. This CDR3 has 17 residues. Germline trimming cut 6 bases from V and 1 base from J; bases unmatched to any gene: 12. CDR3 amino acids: CASRTYNRGLRNTEAFF. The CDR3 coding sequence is TGTGCCAGCAGAACCTATAACAGGGGGCTACGGAACACTGAAGCTTTCTTT.

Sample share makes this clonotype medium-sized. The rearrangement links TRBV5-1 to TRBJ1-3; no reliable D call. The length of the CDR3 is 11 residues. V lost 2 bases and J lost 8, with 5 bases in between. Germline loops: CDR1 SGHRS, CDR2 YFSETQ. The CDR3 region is CASSFLDTIYF. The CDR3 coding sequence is TGCGCCAGCAGCTTTTTGGACACCATATATTTT.

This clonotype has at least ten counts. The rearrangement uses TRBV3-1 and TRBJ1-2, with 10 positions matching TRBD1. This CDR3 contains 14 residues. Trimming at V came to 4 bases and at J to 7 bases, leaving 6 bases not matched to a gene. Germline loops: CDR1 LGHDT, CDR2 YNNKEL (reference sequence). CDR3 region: CASSPTTGGSGYTF. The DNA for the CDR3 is TGTGCCAGCAGCCCGACGACAGGGGGCAGTGGCTACACCTTC.

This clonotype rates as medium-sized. The chain's CDR3 is CASSTTPQGGNYGYTF. In nucleotides, the CDR3 is TGTGCCAGTAGTACTACACCACAAGGAGGGAACTATGGCTACACCTTC. The V and J genes are TRBV19 and TRBJ1-2; D ambiguous. Per the germline V gene, CDR1 is LNHDA and CDR2 is SQIVND (reference sequence). The CDR3 sequence is 16 residues long. Trimming cost V 4 bases and J 2 bases, with 17 bases left between them.

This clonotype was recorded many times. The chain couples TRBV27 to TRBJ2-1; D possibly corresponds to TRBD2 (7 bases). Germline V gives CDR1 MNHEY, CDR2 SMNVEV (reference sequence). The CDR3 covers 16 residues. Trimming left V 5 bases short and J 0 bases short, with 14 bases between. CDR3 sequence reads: CASSRGARSSYNEQFF. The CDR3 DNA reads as TGTGCCAGCAGTCGGGGGGCCAGGAGCTCCTACAATGAGCAGTTCTTC.

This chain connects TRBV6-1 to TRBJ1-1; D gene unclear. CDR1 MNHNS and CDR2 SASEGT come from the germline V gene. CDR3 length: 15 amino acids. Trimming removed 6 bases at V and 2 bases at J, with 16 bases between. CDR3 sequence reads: CASSVTWARNTEAFF. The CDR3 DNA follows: TGTGCCAGCAGCGTGACATGGGCTCGTAACACTGAAGCTTTCTTT.

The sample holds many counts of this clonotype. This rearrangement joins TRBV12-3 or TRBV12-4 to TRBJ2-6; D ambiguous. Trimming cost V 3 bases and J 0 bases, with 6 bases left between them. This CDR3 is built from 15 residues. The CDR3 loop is CASSFDPSGANVLTF. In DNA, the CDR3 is TGTGCCAGCAGTTTTGACCCCTCTGGGGCCAACGTCCTGACTTTC.

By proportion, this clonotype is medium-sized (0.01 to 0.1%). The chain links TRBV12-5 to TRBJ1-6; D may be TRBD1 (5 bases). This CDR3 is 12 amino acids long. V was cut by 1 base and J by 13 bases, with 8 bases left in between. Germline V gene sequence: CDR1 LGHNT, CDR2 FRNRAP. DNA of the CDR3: TGTGCTAGTGGTTTGGGGGACGGGCCCCTCCACTTT. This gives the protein CASGLGDGPLHF.